Reported below is one T cell receptor beta chain. The antigen remains undetermined. The repertoire was sequenced with immunoSEQ multiplex PCR; TCRdb's copy has only in-frame clones and lacks some. Altogether thousands of clones are present, roughly three quarters being singletons, with the ten largest covering around 33%. The sample is drawn from a study of T cell clonotyping in hematopoietic cell transplantation. Time point here: recipient sample about 28 days before transplant, after cytoreduction. Study-level findings and limits: After transplant, recipient diversity fell while pathologically expanded clonotypes grew through day 180. CD4 and CD8 repertoire contributions could not be separated without sorting. Broader posttransplant TCR repertoire diversity was predicted by graft donor and pretransplant recipient Inverse Simpson Index values.

The V gene lost 4 bases and the J gene lost 4 bases, with 16 bases spanning the gap. The CDR3 is 14 amino acids. Germline V gene lookup returns CDR1 GTSNPN and CDR2 SVGIG (reference sequence). The origin of this receptor is a man in his sixties with acute myeloid leukemia. Some clones in this sample may be carry-over from other donors' samples. The source was peripheral blood mononuclear cells, collected before stem cell transplant. The V gene is TRBV30, the J gene TRBJ1-1; D remains unclear. CDR3 sequence: CAWKSAGGSTEAFF. CDR3 coding DNA: TGTGCCTGGAAGTCGGCGGGCGGTAGCACTGAAGCTTTCTTT.